This T cell receptor beta chain came from a study of cytomegalovirus exposure and HLA in healthy donors. Study results and caveats: The listing of roughly 160 TCR beta chains classed them as cytomegalovirus-associated.

With 3 bases clipped from V and 5 bases from J, the junction kept 6 bases outside the gene matches. CDR1 LGHNA and CDR2 YSLEER come from the germline V gene. The CDR3 runs to 14 residues. PCR amplification relied on 60 Vbeta primers (plus 13 Jbeta primers). TCRdb's table, derived via immunoSEQ multiplex PCR, lists solely in-frame clones and lacks some. The sample records some 150,000 clones, approximately 80% being singletons. In the case of this clone: What it binds is unknown.

This TCR was sampled from a male donor in good health and CMV-seronegative. The rearrangement joins TRBV4-3 to TRBJ1-2; 7 bases are a match to TRBD1. Material for sequencing was PBMCs. Here the CDR3 DNA reads TGCGCCAGCAGCCAGGATGGACAGGATTATGGCTACACCTTC. Amino acid sequence: CASSQDGQDYGYTF.